These T cell receptor beta chains were read from a single sample in a study of beta chain features in type 1 diabetes. Sequenced by immunoSEQ multiplex PCR; TCRdb stores in-frame clones only, minus some. The sample carries roughly 700,000 clones, roughly 13% recorded once. Sequenced sample: naive CD4+ T cells from blood. Source of these receptors: a young man with type 1 diabetes. The CDR3 runs from the conserved cysteine through the conserved F or W. The D gene is left open where the match is weak. Not all rows give a size; the values are once, few, many and, for expanded clones, a class.

TRBV6-6	TRBD1	TRBJ1-4	few	CASSHDRVQDEKLFF	TGTGCCAGCAGCCACGACAGGGTTCAGGATGAAAAACTGTTTTTT
TRBV11-1	-	TRBJ1-1	-	CASSLNVGGTEAFF	TGTGCCAGCAGCTTAAACGTGGGCGGGACTGAAGCTTTCTTT
TRBV11-2	TRBD1	TRBJ1-2	-	CASSFSIGTGDYGYTF	TGTGCCAGCAGCTTCTCCATTGGGACAGGGGACTATGGCTACACCTTC
TRBV30	-	TRBJ2-2	few	CAWSFQGAGELFF	TGTGCCTGGAGTTTTCAAGGAGCCGGGGAGCTGTTTTTT
TRBV6-4	-	TRBJ1-6	-	CASSLSGNSPLHF	TGTGCCAGCAGTCTTTCGGGAAATTCACCCCTCCACTTT
TRBV4-1	-	TRBJ1-2	-	CASSQDWGEDYGYTF	TGCGCCAGCAGCCAAGATTGGGGAGAGGACTATGGCTACACCTTC
TRBV4-1	-	TRBJ1-1	-	CASSRTAGGNTEAFF	TGCGCCAGCAGCCGTACGGCCGGGGGGAACACTGAAGCTTTCTTT
TRBV18	-	TRBJ2-1	-	CATYRAFFASEQFF	TGTGCCACCTATAGAGCCTTTTTTGCGTCGGAGCAGTTCTTC
TRBV29-1	-	TRBJ1-1	few	CSPKRAEAFF	TGCAGCCCAAAGAGAGCTGAAGCTTTCTTT
TRBV4-1	TRBD1	TRBJ2-3	-	CASSQQGVWGTDTQYF	TGCGCCAGCAGCCAACAGGGGGTCTGGGGCACAGATACGCAGTATTTT